This TCR beta chain was observed in a study of cytomegalovirus exposure and HLA in healthy donors. The overall study: Around 77 million unique TCRs from HLA-typed donors made up an early data release.

Notes on this clone: What it recognizes is unknown.

The CDR3 is made up of 14 amino acids. The ends lost 4 bases at V and 4 bases at J; junction bases unmatched: 3. Germline V gene sequence: CDR1 SEHNR, CDR2 FQNEAQ (reference sequence). Donors were nominally healthy when sampled, though unrecorded immune exposures were likely. Study observations and caveats: Some TCR beta chains (roughly 150 of them) were listed as cytomegalovirus-associated. Some V segments, TRBV6-2 and TRBV6-3 among them, were indistinguishable and were therefore excluded.

It was with 60 Vbeta and 13 Jbeta primers that the PCR ran. Sequenced by immunoSEQ multiplex PCR; TCRdb stores in-frame clones only, minus some. The top ten hold approximately 1.7% of the sample, which has over 130,000 clones, around 59% seen once. Sequencing was performed on PBMCs. J is TRBJ1-1 and V is TRBV7-9, with 10 positions matching TRBD1. The TCR sequence derives from a male donor in good health and CMV-seronegative. The CDR3 protein is CASSSRTGGTEAFF. CDR3 DNA sequence: TGTGCCAGCAGCTCCCGGACAGGGGGCACTGAAGCTTTCTTT.